In this sample, the clone carrying this TCR beta chain turned up a few times. Next came a second PCR, run for 7 to 11 cycles, which used a sample-barcoded 5' primer along with a J-beta primer mix. TCRdb recomputed calls from the 5' RACE reads with MiXCR, one row per CDR3 protein. The sample carries roughly 1,700,000 distinct CDR3 sequences, 28% recorded once. This sample stems from a study of blood T cells in healthy people across ages. Isolated PBMCs totaled at least 7 million in each sample. The sequencing input was blood. The receptor was isolated from a woman between 25 and 40 years old in good health.

The CDR3 bases are TGTGCCATCCGGGAGGGGGGGAACAATGAGCAGTTCTTC. Translation: CAIREGGNNEQFF. The genes are TRBV10-3 and TRBJ2-1; 8 bases map to TRBD2. The V gene end was trimmed by 8 bases and the J gene end by 5 bases; junction bases not matched to a gene: 5. The CDR3 loop spans 13 amino acids. Germline assignment: CDR1 ENHRY and CDR2 SYGVKD.